This T cell receptor beta chain stems from a study of T cell responses to AZD1222 COVID-19 vaccine. J gave up 2 bases and V 5 bases, and 2 bases lay outside the gene matches. CDR1 SNHLY and CDR2 FYNNEI come from the germline V gene. CDR3 length equals 15 residues. Sequencing was performed with immunoSEQ multiplex PCR; in TCRdb, only in-frame clones are kept and a portion is missing. The table records 56,000 or so clones, 80% to 90% of them present only once. Whole-study findings and limits: There were repertoire samples only from the period after the peak T cell response. White British people made up most donors, females outnumbered males, and clonal diversity was possibly underestimated.

A word on this clone: Its target is not known.

This clonotype originated in an adult in good health. The input for sequencing was peripheral blood, taken on day 0 of AZD1222 vaccination. The rearrangement uses TRBV2 and TRBJ2-7; TRBD2 aligns across 14 bases. CDR3 nucleotides: TGTGCCAGCAGTCGACTAGCGGGAGGGACCTACGAGCAGTACTTC. Its translation is CASSRLAGGTYEQYF. Supplemented by reference TRBV2 and TRBJ2-7, the full variable domain reads EPEVTQTPSHQVTQMGQEVILRCVPISNHLYFYWYRQILGQKVEFLVSFYNNEISEKSEIFDDQFSVERPDGSNFTLKIRSTKLEDSAMYFCASSRLAGGTYEQYFGPGTRLTVT.